This TCR beta chain is from a study of blood T cell repertoires in COVID-19. The table came from immunoSEQ multiplex PCR; TCRdb's copy has only in-frame clones and leaves some out. The sample carries about 100,000 clones, about 82% recorded once. This TCR derives from a man in his forties or fifties with active or convalescent COVID-19. Sequencing was carried out using peripheral blood.

CDR3 protein: CASSLAQGVYEQYF. The CDR3 bases are TGCGCCAGCAGCTTGGCTCAGGGGGTCTACGAGCAGTACTTC. The chain employs TRBV5-1 and TRBJ2-7; 7 bases fit TRBD1. The CDR3 runs to 14 residues. V shed 0 bases and J 3 bases; nucleotides not matched to a gene: 3. Germline CDR1 reads SGHRS; CDR2 reads YFSETQ.